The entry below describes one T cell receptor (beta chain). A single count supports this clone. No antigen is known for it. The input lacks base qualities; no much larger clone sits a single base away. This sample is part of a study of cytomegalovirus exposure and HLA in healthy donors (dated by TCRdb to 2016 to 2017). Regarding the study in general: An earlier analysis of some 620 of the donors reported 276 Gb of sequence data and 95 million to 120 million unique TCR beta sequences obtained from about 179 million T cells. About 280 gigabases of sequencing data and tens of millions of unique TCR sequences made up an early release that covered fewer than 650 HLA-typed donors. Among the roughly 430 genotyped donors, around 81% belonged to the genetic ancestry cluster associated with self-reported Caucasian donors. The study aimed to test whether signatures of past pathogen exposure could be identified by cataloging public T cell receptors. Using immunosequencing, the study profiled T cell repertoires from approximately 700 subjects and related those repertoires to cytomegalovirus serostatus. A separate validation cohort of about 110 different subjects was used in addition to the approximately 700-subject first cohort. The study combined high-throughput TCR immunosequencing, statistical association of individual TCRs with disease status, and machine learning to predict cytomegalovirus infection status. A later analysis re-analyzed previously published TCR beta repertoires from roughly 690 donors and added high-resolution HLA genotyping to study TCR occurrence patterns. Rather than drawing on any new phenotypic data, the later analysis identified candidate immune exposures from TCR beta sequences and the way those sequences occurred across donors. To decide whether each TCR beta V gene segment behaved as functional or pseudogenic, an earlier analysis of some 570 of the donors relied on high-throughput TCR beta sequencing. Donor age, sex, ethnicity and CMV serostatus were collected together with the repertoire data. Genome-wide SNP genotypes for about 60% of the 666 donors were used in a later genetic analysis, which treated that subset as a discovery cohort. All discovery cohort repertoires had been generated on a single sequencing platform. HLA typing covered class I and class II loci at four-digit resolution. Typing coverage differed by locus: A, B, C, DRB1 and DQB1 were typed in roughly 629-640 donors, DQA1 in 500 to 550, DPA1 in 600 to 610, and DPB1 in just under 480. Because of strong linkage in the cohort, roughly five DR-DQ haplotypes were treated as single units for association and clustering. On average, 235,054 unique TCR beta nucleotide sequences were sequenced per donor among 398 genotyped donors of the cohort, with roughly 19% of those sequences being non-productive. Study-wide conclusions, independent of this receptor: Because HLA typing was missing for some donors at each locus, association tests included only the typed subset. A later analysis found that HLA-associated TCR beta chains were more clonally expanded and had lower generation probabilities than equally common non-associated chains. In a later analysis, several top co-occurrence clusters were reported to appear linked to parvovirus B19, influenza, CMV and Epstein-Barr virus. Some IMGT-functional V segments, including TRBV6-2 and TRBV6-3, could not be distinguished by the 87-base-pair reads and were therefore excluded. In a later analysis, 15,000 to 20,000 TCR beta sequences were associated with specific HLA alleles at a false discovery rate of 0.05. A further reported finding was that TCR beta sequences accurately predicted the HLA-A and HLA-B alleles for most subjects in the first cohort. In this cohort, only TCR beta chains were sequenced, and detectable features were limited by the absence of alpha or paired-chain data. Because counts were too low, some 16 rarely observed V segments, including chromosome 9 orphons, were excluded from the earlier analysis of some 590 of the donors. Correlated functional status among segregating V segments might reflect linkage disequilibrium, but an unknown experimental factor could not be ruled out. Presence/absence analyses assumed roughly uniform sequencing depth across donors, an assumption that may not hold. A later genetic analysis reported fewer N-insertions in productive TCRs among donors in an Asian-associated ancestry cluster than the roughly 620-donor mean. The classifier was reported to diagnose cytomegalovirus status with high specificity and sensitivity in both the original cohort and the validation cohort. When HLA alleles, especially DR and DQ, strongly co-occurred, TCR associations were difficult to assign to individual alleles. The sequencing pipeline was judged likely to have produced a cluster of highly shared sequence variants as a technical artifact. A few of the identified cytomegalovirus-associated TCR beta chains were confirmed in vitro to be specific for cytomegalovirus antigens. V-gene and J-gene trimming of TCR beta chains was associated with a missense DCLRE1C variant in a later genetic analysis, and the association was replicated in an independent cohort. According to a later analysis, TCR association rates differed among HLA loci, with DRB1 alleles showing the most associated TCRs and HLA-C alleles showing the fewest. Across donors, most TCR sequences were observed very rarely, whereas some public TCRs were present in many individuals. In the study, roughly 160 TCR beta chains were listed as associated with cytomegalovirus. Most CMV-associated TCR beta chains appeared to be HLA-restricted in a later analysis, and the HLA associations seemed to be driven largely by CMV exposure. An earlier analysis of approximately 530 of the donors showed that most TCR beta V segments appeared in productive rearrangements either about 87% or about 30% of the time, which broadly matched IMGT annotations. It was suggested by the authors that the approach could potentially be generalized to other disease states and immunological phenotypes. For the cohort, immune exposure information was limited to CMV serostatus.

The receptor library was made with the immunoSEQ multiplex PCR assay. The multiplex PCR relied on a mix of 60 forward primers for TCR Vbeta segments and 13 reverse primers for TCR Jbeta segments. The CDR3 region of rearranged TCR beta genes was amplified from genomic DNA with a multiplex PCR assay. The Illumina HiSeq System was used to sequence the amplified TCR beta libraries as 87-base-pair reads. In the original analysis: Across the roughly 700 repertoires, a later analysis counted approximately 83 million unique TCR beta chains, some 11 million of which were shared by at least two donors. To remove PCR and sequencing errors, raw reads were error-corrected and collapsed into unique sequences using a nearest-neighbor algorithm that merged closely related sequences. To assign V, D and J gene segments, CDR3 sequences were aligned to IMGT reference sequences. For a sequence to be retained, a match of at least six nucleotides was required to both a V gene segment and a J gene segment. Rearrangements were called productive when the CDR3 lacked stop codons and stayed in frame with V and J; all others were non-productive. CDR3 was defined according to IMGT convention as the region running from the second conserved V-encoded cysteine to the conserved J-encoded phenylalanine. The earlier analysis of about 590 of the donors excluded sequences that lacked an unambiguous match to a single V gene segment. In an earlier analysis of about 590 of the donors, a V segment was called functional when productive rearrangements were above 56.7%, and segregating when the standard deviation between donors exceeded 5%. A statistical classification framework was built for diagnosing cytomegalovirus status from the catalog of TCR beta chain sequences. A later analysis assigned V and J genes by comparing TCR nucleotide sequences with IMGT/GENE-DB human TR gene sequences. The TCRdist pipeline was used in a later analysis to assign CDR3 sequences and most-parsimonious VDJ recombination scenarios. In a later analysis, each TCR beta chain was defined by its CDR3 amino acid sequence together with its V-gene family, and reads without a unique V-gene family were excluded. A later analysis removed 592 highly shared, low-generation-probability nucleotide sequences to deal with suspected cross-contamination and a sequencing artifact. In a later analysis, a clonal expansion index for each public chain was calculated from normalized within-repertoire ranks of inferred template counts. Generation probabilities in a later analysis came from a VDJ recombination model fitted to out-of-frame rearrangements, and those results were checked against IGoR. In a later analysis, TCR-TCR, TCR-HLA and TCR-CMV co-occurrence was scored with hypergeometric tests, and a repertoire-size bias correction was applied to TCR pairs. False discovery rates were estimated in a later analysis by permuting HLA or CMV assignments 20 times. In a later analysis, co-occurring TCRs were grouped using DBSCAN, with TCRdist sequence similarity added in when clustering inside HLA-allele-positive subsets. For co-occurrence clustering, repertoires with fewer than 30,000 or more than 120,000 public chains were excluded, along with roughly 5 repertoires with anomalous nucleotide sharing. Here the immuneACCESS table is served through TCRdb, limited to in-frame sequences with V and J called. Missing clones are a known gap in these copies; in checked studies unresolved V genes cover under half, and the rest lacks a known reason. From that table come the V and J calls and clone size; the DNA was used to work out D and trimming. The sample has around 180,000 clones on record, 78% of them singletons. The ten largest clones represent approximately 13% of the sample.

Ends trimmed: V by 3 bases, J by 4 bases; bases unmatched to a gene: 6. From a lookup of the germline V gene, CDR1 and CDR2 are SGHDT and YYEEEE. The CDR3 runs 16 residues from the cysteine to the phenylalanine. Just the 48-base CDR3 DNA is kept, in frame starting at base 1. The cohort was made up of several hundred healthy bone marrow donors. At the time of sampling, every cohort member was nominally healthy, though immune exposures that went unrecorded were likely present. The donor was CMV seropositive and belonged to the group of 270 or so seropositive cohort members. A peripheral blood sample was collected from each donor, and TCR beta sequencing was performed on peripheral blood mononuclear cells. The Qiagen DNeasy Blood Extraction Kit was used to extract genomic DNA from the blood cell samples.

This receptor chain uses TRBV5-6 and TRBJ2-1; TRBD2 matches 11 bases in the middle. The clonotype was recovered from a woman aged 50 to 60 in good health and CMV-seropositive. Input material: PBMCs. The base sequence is TGTGCCAGCAGCTGGGGACTAGCGGTCCTATACAATGAGCAGTTCTTC. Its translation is CASSWGLAVLYNEQFF.